These 16 T cell receptor beta chains came from one sample sequenced in a study of T cells in Graves' hyperthyroidism and ophthalmopathy. TCR beta CDR3 regions were amplified from RNA. In the first-round RT-PCR of the TCR CDR3, the HTBI primer set was used. TCRdb recomputed calls from the multiplex PCR reads with MiXCR, one row per CDR3 protein. Here the sample spans about 290,000 distinct CDR3 sequences, about 19% being singletons. The sample taken for sequencing was blood. Receptor source: a man between 50 and 59 years old with Graves' ophthalmopathy.

This clonotype was seen many times. The genes are TRBV5-1 and TRBJ2-3, with a possible D match to TRBD2 (6 bases). Germline assignment: CDR1 SGHRS and CDR2 YFSETQ. CDR3 length: 14 amino acids. Trimming left V 4 bases short and J 1 base short, with 10 bases between. CDR3: CASSAAGGTDTQYF. CDR3 nucleotides: TGCGCCAGCAGCGCAGCGGGTGGCACAGATACGCAGTATTTT. The complete variable domain, with remaining parts taken from reference TRBV5-1 and TRBJ2-3, reads KAGVTQTPRYLIKTRGQQVTLSCSPISGHRSVSWYQQTPGQGLQFLFEYFSETQRNKGNFPGRFSGRQFSNSRSEMNVSTLELGDSALYLCASSAAGGTDTQYFGPGTRLTVL.

This clonotype was seen ten or more times. V gene TRBV2 combines with J gene TRBJ2-1; D gene ambiguous. In germline, CDR1 is SNHLY, CDR2 FYNNEI. V was pared by 7 bases and J by 6 bases, with 13 bases between. The CDR3 loop spans 13 amino acids. The DNA of the CDR3 is TGTGCCAGCAATATCCTTGCTAGCAATGAGCAGTTCTTC. Translated: CASNILASNEQFF.

This clonotype has a count of ten or more. The chain employs TRBV11-2 and TRBJ2-7, with 8 bases lining up with TRBD2. Germline V lookup: CDR1 SGHAT, CDR2 FQNNGV. V lost 1 base and J lost 1; bases outside the gene matches: 3. The CDR3 consists of 15 residues. CDR3 loop: CASSLAAGVSYEQYF. The CDR3 nucleotides read TGTGCCAGCAGCTTAGCAGCGGGGGTATCCTACGAGCAGTACTTC.

The genes are TRBV20-1 and TRBJ1-2, with D possibly TRBD1 on 5 matching bases. This CDR3 region has 14 residues. The germline V gene has CDR1 DFQATT and CDR2 SNEGSKA (reference sequence). Trimming stripped 0 bases from V and 2 bases from J, with 10 bases between. The CDR3 spells CSARDGTGNYGYTF. For the CDR3, the DNA is TGCAGTGCTAGAGATGGGACGGGGAACTATGGCTACACCTTC.

The chain is built from TRBV28 and TRBJ2-4; maybe TRBD1 (6 bases). The CDR3 is 21 amino acids. Germline V gene data show CDR1 as MDHEN and CDR2 as SYDVKM. The V and J ends lost 3 bases and 1 base respectively, with 28 bases between them. DNA for the CDR3: TGTGCCAGCAGTTTTAACCCTGGAGAGCGGTCCCAGGGGTGGGCCAAAAACATTCAGTACTTC. Its protein is CASSFNPGERSQGWAKNIQYF.

About this clonotype itself: Being one base from a much bigger clone, this may be a read error. This chain joins TRBV3-1 and TRBJ1-1, with TRBD1 as a possible D gene (6 bases). CDR1 and CDR2 from the germline V gene are LGHDT and YNNKEL (reference sequence). The CDR3 is 14 residues long. V lost 3 bases and J lost 2, with 10 bases in between. The CDR3 DNA follows: TGTGCCAGCAGCCATAGCAGGGGAAACACTGAAGCTTTCTTT. Protein sequence: CASSHSRGNTEAFF.

The chain links TRBV4-1 to TRBJ2-4, with D tentatively TRBD2 (6 bases). Germline assignment: CDR1 MGHRA and CDR2 YSYEKL. CDR3 length: 15 residues. Trimming pared 0 bases from V and 15 bases from J, leaving 21 bases between. The CDR3 here is CASSQDEAYGEETYF. DNA for the CDR3: TGCGCCAGCAGCCAAGATGAAGCATATGGGGAGGAGACGTACTTC.

This CDR3 reads CASSPPGFRDEKLFF. In DNA form, the CDR3 reads TGTGCCAGCAGCCCTCCCGGGTTTAGGGATGAAAAACTGTTTTTT. This sequence joins TRBV5-8 and TRBJ1-4; D is unclear. V gave up 4 bases and J gave up 6 bases, with 16 bases separating them. Germline CDR1 reads SGHTS; CDR2 reads YDEGEE. The CDR3 is made up of 15 amino acids.

The chain is built from TRBV15 and TRBJ2-7, with no clear D. The V and J ends lost 3 bases and 3 bases respectively, with 15 bases between them. CDR1 and CDR2 from the germline V gene are LNHNV and YYDKDF (reference sequence). The CDR3 totals 15 residues. Here the CDR3 reads CATSSSDGEDYEQYF. CDR3 bases: TGTGCCACCAGCAGCAGTGATGGGGAAGACTACGAGCAGTACTTC. Complete variable domain (other parts from reference TRBV15 and TRBJ2-7): DAMVIQNPRYQVTQFGKPVTLSCSQTLNHNVMYWYQQKSSQAPKLLFHYYDKDFNNEADTPDNFQSRRPNTSFCFLDIRSPGLGDTAMYLCATSSSDGEDYEQYFGPGTRLTVT.

This clonotype has ten or more counts. The rearrangement uses TRBV20-1 and TRBJ1-2; 7 nucleotides line up with TRBD1. In germline, CDR1 is DFQATT, CDR2 SNEGSKA (reference sequence). This CDR3 region has 13 residues. The V segment lost 5 bases and the J segment 8 bases; nucleotides outside the gene matches: 11. The CDR3: CSAWGDSVFGYTF. Written as DNA, the CDR3 is TGCAGTGCTTGGGGGGACAGCGTCTTCGGCTACACCTTC.

This clonotype appeared many times. The chain joins TRBV24-1 to TRBJ2-4, with a possible D match to TRBD1 (5 bases). V lost 3 bases to trimming and J lost 6 bases, with 14 bases between them. Germline V CDR1 and CDR2: KGHDR, SFDVKD. The CDR3 runs 15 residues. CDR3 sequence (DNA): TGTGCCACCAGTGATGGGGCTGGTGCCCTAAACATTCAGTACTTC. Translated: CATSDGAGALNIQYF.

This clonotype showed up just a few times. The rearrangement uses TRBV5-1 and TRBJ2-7; D remains ambiguous. The CDR3 is 12 residues long. The ends were cut back, 4 bases at V and 5 bases at J, with 10 bases in the middle. Looked up from germline, CDR1 is SGHRS and CDR2 is YFSETQ. The CDR3 sequence is CASSISYHEQYF. The DNA for the CDR3 is TGCGCCAGCAGCATCTCCTACCACGAGCAGTACTTC.

There are a few counts of this clonotype. This chain uses TRBV4-2 with TRBJ2-4, with 8 bases that match TRBD1. The V gene end was trimmed by 0 bases and the J gene end by 4 bases; junction bases not matched to a gene: 2. This CDR3 comprises 15 residues. Germline V gene sequence: CDR1 LGHNA, CDR2 YNFKEQ. The CDR3 DNA follows: TGTGCCAGCAGCCAAGAAGGGACAGGAAAAAACATTCAGTACTTC. This codes for CASSQEGTGKNIQYF.

A few counts support this clonotype. This sequence joins TRBV18 and TRBJ1-4; D is undetermined. Trimming pared 3 bases from V and 8 bases from J, leaving 7 bases between. The CDR3 has 12 residues. Germline V lookup: CDR1 KGHSH, CDR2 LQKENI. The DNA of the CDR3 is TGTGCCAGCTCACCTAGTGGGGAAAAACTGTTTTTT. This codes for CASSPSGEKLFF.

V is TRBV6-1 and J is TRBJ2-5; 11 bases are shared with TRBD2. There are 17 residues in the CDR3. The junction had 13 bases not matched to a gene; V was cut back by 6 bases and J by 4 bases. The germline V gene encodes CDR1 MNHNS and CDR2 SASEGT. CDR3 protein: CASSALAGVNGGETQYF. For the CDR3, the DNA is TGTGCCAGCAGCGCACTAGCGGGAGTAAACGGTGGAGAGACCCAGTACTTC.

This clonotype was picked up many times. The chain employs TRBV28 and TRBJ2-7; D not resolved. The CDR3 totals 12 residues. The V end lost 10 bases, the J end lost 0 bases, and 10 bases lay between the germline ends. CDR1 is MDHEN, CDR2 SYDVKM, per germline. CDR3 in DNA: TGTGCCACTCGCGAGAGCTCCTACGAGCAGTACTTC. Amino acid sequence: CATRESSYEQYF.